The TCR delta chain described here comes from a study of gamma-delta T cells after stem cell transplantation. On this clone itself: This DNA translates differently at residue 4 from the TCRdb protein, which is that of a much larger clone; a read error is likely, and the protein shown is the DNA's own translation.

The CDR3 length is 17 residues. V shed 3 bases and J 2 bases; nucleotides not matched to a gene: 11. Germline CDR1 and CDR2: GEAIGNYY and EKD. TCRdb re-called clones from the RT-PCR reads using CATT. Of roughly 2,000 delta-chain clones listed, less than 4.5% are singletons. The source is a human donor. It is not recorded whose cells these are; they may come from a transplant donor. This chain joins TRDV2 and TRDJ1, with 10 bases that match TRDD3. Sample: gamma-delta T cells. In DNA form, the CDR3 reads TGTGCCTGTGACGGCCTTCCTAAGGGGGATACGACCGATAAACTCATCTTT. Its translation: CACDGLPKGDTTDKLIF.